This TCR beta chain was sequenced during a study of blood T cell repertoires in COVID-19. In the study overall: The study drew acute and convalescent COVID-19 samples from the United States, Italy and Spain.

The table came from immunoSEQ multiplex PCR; TCRdb's copy has only in-frame clones and leaves some out. Among tens of thousands of clones listed, roughly 84% were seen once. The CDR3 is made up of 12 amino acids. Trimming left V 6 bases short and J 6 bases short, with 8 bases between. The germline V gene has CDR1 MNHEY and CDR2 SMNVEV (reference sequence). The chain recombines TRBV27 with TRBJ2-2, with D tentatively TRBD2 (6 bases). The receptor's source is a human donor in a cohort sampled during active COVID-19. The sample comprised peripheral blood. CDR3 sequence (DNA): TGTGCCAGCAGGTGGGGGGCCGGGGAGCTGTTTTTT. Amino acids: CASRWGAGELFF.